This T cell receptor beta chain was captured in a study of cytomegalovirus exposure and HLA in healthy donors. Overall study results and limits: Information on immune exposure was restricted to one variable (CMV serostatus).

Donors in the study were healthy people who gave bone marrow. The PCR used 60 Vbeta and 13 Jbeta primers. Sequencing used immunoSEQ multiplex PCR; TCRdb keeps in-frame clones, though not all of them. Found here are 200,000 to 250,000 clones, under 90% of them singletons; the top ten hold 1% to 1.5%. Turning to this clone: Its antigen is unidentified.

The clonotype originates from a human donor in good health. The specimen sequenced was PBMCs.

In nucleotides, the CDR3 is TGTGCCAGCAGTGAACAGGTTGGCTATGGCTACACCTTC. This gives the protein CASSEQVGYGYTF. V is TRBV6-1 and J is TRBJ1-2; D call uncertain. V was clipped by 2 bases and J by 4 bases, with 8 bases between them. The CDR3 is made up of 13 amino acids. Germline assignment: CDR1 MNHNS and CDR2 SASEGT.